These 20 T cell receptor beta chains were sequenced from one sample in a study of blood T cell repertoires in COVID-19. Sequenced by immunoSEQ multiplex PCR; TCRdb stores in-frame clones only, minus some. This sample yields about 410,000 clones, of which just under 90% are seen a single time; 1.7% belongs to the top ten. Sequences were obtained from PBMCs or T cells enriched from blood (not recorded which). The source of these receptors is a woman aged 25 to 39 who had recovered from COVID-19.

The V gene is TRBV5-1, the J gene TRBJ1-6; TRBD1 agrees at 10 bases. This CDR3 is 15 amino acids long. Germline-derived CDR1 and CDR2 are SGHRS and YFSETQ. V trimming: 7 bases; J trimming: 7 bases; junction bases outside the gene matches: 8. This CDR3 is CASSPGQGKNSPLHF. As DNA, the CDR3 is TGCGCCAGCTCTCCGGGACAGGGGAAAAATTCACCCCTCCACTTT.

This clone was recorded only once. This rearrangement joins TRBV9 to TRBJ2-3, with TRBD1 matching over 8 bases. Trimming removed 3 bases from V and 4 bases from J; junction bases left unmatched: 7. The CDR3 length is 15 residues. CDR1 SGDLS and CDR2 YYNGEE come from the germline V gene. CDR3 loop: CASSARQGFADTQYF. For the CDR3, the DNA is TGTGCCAGCAGCGCCAGACAGGGGTTTGCAGATACGCAGTATTTT.

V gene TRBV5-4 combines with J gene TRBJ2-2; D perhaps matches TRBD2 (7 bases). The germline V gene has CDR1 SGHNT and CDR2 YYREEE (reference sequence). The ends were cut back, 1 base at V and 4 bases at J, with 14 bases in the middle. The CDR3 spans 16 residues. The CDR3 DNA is TGTGCCAGCAGCTTGTTGGAGGGGGGGAGCACCGGGGAGCTGTTTTTT. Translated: CASSLLEGGSTGELFF.

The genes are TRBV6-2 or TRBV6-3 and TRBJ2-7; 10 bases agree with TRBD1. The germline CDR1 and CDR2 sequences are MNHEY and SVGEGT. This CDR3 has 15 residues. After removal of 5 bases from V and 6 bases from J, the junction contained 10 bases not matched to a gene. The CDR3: CASSRSGTGASEQYF. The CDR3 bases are TGTGCCAGCAGTAGATCCGGGACAGGGGCGTCCGAGCAGTACTTC.

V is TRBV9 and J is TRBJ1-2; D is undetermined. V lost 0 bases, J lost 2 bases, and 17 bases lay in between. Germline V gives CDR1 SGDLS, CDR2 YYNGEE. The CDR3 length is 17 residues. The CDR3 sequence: CASSVGQIPRQNYGYTF. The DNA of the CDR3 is TGTGCCAGCAGCGTAGGCCAGATCCCTAGGCAAAACTATGGCTACACCTTC.

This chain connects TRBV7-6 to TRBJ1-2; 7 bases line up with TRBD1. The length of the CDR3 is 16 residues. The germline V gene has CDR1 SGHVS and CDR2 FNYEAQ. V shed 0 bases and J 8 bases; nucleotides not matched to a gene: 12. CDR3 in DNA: TGTGCCAGCAGCTTAGCCCCCGGACAGGACCCAGGGGGCTACACCTTC. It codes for CASSLAPGQDPGGYTF.

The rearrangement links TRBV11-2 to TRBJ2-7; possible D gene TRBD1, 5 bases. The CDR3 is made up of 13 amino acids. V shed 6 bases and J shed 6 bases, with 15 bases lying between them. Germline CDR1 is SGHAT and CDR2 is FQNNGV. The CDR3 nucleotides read TGTGCCAGCAGTATTCAGGGAACGGGCGAGCAGTACTTC. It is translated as CASSIQGTGEQYF.

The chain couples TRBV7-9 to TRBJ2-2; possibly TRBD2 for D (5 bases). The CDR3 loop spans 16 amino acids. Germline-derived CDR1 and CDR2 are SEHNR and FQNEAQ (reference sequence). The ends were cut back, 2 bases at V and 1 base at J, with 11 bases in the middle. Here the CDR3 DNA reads TGTGCCAGCAGCTTAATCGGGGATGTGAACACCGGGGAGCTGTTTTTT. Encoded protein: CASSLIGDVNTGELFF. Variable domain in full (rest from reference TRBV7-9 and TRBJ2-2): DTGVSQNPRHKITKRGQNVTFRCDPISEHNRLYWYRQTLGQGPEFLTYFQNEAQLEKSRLLSDRFSAERPKGSFSTLEIQRTEQGDSAMYLCASSLIGDVNTGELFFGEGSRLTVL.

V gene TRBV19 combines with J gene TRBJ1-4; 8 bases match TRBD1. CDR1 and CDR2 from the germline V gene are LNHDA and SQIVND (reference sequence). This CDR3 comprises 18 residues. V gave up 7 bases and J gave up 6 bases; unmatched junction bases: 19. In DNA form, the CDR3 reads TGTGCCAGTACCCCCCGGGGACAGGCCTCGATTTGGGATGAAAAACTGTTTTTT. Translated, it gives CASTPRGQASIWDEKLFF.

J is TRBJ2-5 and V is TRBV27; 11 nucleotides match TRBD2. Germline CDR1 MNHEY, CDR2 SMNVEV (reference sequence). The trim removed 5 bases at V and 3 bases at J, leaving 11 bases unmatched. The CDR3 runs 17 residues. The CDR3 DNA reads TGTGCCAGCAGTCTACTCGGGACTAGCGGATCTAAAGAGACCCAGTACTTC. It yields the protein CASSLLGTSGSKETQYF.

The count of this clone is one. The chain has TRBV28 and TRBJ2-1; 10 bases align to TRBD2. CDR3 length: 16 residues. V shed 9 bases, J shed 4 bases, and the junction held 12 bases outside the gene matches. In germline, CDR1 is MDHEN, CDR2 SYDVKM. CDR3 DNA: TGTGCCAGTAAGGAGGGGGGACTAGCGATGTACAATGAGCAGTTCTTC. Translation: CASKEGGLAMYNEQFF.

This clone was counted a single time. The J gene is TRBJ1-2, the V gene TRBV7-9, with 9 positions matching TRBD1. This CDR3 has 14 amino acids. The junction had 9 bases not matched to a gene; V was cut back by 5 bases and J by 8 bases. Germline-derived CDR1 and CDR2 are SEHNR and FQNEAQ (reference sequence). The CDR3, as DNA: TGTGCCAGCAGCGGAACAGGGGGCTCCATCGGCTACACCTTC. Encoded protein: CASSGTGGSIGYTF.

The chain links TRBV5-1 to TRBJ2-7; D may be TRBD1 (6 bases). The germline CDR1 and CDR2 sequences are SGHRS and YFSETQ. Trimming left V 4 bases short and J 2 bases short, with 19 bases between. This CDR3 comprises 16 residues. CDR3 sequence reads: CASSRSRQALTYEQYF. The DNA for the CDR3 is TGCGCCAGCAGCCGTTCCCGACAGGCCCTTACCTACGAGCAGTACTTC.

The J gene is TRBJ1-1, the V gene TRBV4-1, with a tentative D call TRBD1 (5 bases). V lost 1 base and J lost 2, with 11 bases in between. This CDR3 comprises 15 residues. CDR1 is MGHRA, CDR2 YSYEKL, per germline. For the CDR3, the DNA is TGCGCCAGCAGCCAAGTAAGGGGTTCAAACACTGAAGCTTTCTTT. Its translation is CASSQVRGSNTEAFF.

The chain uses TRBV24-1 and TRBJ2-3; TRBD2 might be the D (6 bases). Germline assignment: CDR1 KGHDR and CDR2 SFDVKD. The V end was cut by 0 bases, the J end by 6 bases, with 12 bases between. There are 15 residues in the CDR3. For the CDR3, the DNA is TGTGCCACCAGTGATTTGGTCGGGGGAGCGGATACGCAGTATTTT. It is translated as CATSDLVGGADTQYF.

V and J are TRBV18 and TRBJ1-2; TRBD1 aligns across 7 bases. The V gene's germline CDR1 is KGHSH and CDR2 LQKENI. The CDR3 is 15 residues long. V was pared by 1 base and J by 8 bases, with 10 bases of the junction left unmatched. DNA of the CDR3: TGTGCCAGCTCACCACGTCTCGACAGGGTCGGGGGCTACACCTTC. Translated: CASSPRLDRVGGYTF.

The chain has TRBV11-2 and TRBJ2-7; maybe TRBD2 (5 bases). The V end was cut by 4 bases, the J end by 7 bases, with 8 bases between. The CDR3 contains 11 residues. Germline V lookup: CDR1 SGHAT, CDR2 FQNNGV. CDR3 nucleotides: TGTGCCAGCAGCTCGTCGGGGGAGCAGTACTTC. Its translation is CASSSSGEQYF.

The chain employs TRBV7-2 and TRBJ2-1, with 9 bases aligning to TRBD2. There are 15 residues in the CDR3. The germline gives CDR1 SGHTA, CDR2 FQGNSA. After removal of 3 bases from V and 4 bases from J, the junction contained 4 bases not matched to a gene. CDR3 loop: CASSLSGGPYNEQFF. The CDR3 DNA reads TGTGCCAGCAGCTTGAGCGGGGGGCCTTACAATGAGCAGTTCTTC.

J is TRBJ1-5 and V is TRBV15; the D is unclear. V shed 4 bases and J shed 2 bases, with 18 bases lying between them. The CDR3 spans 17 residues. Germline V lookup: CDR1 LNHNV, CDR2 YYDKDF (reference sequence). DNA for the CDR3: TGTGCCACCAGCAAGATCCGAGACCGGGGTGGCAATCAGCCCCAGCATTTT. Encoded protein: CATSKIRDRGGNQPQHF.

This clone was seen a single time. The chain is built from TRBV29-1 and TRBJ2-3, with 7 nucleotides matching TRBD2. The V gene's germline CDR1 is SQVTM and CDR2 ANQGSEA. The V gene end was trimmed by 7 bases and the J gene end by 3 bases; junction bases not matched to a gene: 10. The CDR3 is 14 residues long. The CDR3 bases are TGCAGCGGGGGGGAGGGCCGGATAACAGATACGCAGTATTTT. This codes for CSGGEGRITDTQYF.